Listed here are 21 T cell receptor beta chains from one sample, sequenced in a study of T cells after posttransplantation cyclophosphamide. Sequenced by immunoSEQ multiplex PCR; TCRdb stores in-frame clones only, minus some. The table includes roughly 20,000 clones, 74% detected once. Busulfan-fludarabine conditioning, marrow transplant, and cyclophosphamide on days +3 and +4 were administered. Specimen: PBMCs, collected after an allogeneic stem cell transplant with post-transplant cyclophosphamide. The receptors were gathered from a male patient in his thirties who received an allogeneic stem cell transplant from a related donor, was CMV-positive, and had acute GVHD only. Some T cells may be graft donor cells.

This clone showed up just a few times. The CDR3 is CSVLPGETNEKLFF. CDR3 nucleotide sequence: TGCAGCGTTTTACCGGGGGAGACCAATGAAAAACTGTTTTTT. The chain couples TRBV29-1 to TRBJ1-4, with D perhaps TRBD1 (5 bases). Between the trimmed V and J ends, which lost 5 bases and 5 bases, there was a span of 15 bases. The CDR3 is 14 amino acids. Germline V gene sequence: CDR1 SQVTM, CDR2 ANQGSEA.

The chain has TRBV4-2 and TRBJ1-2; no clear D gene. Trimming pared 0 bases from V and 8 bases from J, leaving 13 bases between. The CDR3 length is 14 residues. CDR1 is LGHNA, CDR2 YNFKEQ, per germline. The CDR3 reads CASSQDSEKRGYTF. CDR3 sequence (DNA): TGTGCCAGCAGCCAAGACTCCGAGAAACGGGGCTACACCTTC.

The chain links TRBV5-6 to TRBJ1-2, with a weak D call TRBD1 (5 bases). CDR3 length equals 14 residues. Trimming took off 1 base at V and 4 bases at J, with 11 bases between the two ends. CDR1 is SGHDT, CDR2 YYEEEE, per germline. The CDR3 nucleotides read TGTGCCAGCAGCTTGCAGGGTATGGCCTATGGCTACACCTTC. This gives the protein CASSLQGMAYGYTF.

The rearrangement joins TRBV28 to TRBJ2-5, with 10 nucleotides matching TRBD2. The CDR3 consists of 17 residues. The junction had 15 bases not matched to a gene; V was cut back by 7 bases and J by 4 bases. The germline CDR1 and CDR2 sequences are MDHEN and SYDVKM. The DNA for the CDR3 is TGTGCCAGCACCCTACGCGGGACTAGCGTTTTGGTAGAGACCCAGTACTTC. Its translation: CASTLRGTSVLVETQYF.

The chain joins TRBV9 to TRBJ1-2; tentative D call: TRBD1 (5 bases). Germline V gene sequence: CDR1 SGDLS, CDR2 YYNGEE. This CDR3 is built from 13 residues. Deletions cut 3 bases from V and 5 bases from J, with 11 bases between. The CDR3 nucleotides are TGTGCCAGCAGCGCCAGCGGGGGTTATGGCTACACCTTC. It codes for CASSASGGYGYTF.

This chain connects TRBV2 to TRBJ1-1; 8 bases are a match to TRBD1. The CDR3 spans 16 residues. With 2 bases clipped from V and 7 bases from J, the junction kept 12 bases outside the gene matches. Germline CDR1 SNHLY, CDR2 FYNNEI. CDR3 sequence: CASSERSGRGLGEAFF. The CDR3 nucleotides are TGTGCCAGCAGTGAAAGAAGTGGCAGGGGGCTGGGTGAAGCTTTCTTT.

In this sample, this clone turned up a few times. V gene TRBV5-4 combines with J gene TRBJ1-1; 8 positions agree with TRBD1. This CDR3 is 13 amino acids long. Germline CDR1 is SGHNT and CDR2 is YYREEE (reference sequence). V lost 2 bases and J lost 5; bases outside the gene matches: 2. The CDR3 here is CASSFTGGTEAFF. CDR3 bases: TGTGCCAGCAGCTTCACAGGGGGAACTGAAGCTTTCTTT.

The genes are TRBV19 and TRBJ1-2, with 8 bases that match TRBD1. V dropped 6 bases and J dropped 8; count of bases not matched to a gene: 8. CDR3 size: 13 residues. Per germline, CDR1 LNHDA and CDR2 SQIVND (reference sequence). CDR3 DNA sequence: TGTGCCAGTAGCCCGGGACAGGCTTCCGGCTACACCTTC. Protein product: CASSPGQASGYTF.

The chain is built from TRBV19 and TRBJ1-1; 10 bases are shared with TRBD1. CDR3 length: 13 residues. Trimming cost V 10 bases and J 6 bases; bases outside gene matches: 8. Germline loops: CDR1 LNHDA, CDR2 SQIVND (reference sequence). CDR3 DNA sequence: TGTGCCATCGACCGGGACAGGGGCCCTGAAGCTTTCTTT. Translation: CAIDRDRGPEAFF.

The chain couples TRBV5-1 to TRBJ1-2; no definite D call. V dropped 0 bases and J dropped 3 bases, with 9 bases sitting between them. The CDR3 loop spans 14 amino acids. The germline V gene encodes CDR1 SGHRS and CDR2 YFSETQ. The CDR3 sequence is CASSLGGEYYGYTF. The CDR3 DNA is TGCGCCAGCAGCTTGGGCGGGGAGTACTATGGCTACACCTTC.

This chain uses TRBV5-1 with TRBJ2-3; 13 nucleotides match TRBD2. Germline CDR1 reads SGHRS; CDR2 reads YFSETQ. The CDR3 spans 20 residues. Losses at the gene ends were 7 bases for V and 1 base for J; bases not matched to a gene: 18. Here the CDR3 reads CASASLGLAGPGRGTDTQYF. As DNA, the CDR3 is TGCGCCAGCGCAAGCCTGGGACTAGCGGGGCCGGGACGGGGCACAGATACGCAGTATTTT.

The chain's CDR3 is CASSLGQVMNTEAFF. CDR3 DNA: TGTGCCAGCAGCTTGGGACAGGTCATGAACACTGAAGCTTTCTTT. The chain employs TRBV11-2 and TRBJ1-1; 8 bases agree with TRBD1. The CDR3 has 15 amino acids. The germline gives CDR1 SGHAT, CDR2 FQNNGV. After removal of 3 bases from V and 0 bases from J, the junction contained 3 bases not matched to a gene.

The chain recombines TRBV5-4 with TRBJ1-1; perhaps TRBD1 as D (5 bases). This CDR3 spans 13 amino acids. Trimming left V 0 bases short and J 4 bases short, with 7 bases between. The germline CDR1 and CDR2 sequences are SGHNT and YYREEE (reference sequence). CDR3 DNA sequence: TGTGCCAGCAGCTTGGCAGGGCTCACTGAAGCTTTCTTT. It yields the protein CASSLAGLTEAFF.

The chain recombines TRBV7-2 with TRBJ2-3; D is perhaps TRBD2 (5 bases). The V gene lost 5 bases and the J gene lost 8 bases, with 11 bases spanning the gap. This CDR3 region has 12 residues. The germline V gene encodes CDR1 SGHTA and CDR2 FQGNSA. The CDR3 loop reads CASSLYSGTQYF. CDR3 DNA: TGTGCCAGCAGCCTATACAGCGGTACGCAGTATTTT.

By share of the sample, this clone is large (0.1 to 1%). The gene calls are TRBV19 and TRBJ1-6, with a possible D match to TRBD1 (5 bases). The CDR3 sequence is 14 residues long. Germline V CDR1 and CDR2: LNHDA, SQIVND (reference sequence). V was clipped by 5 bases and J by 10 bases, with 15 bases between them. The CDR3 DNA reads TGTGCCAGTAGTCCTCGTCAGGGTGAATCACCCCTCCACTTT. It is translated as CASSPRQGESPLHF. Complete variable domain (other parts from reference TRBV19 and TRBJ1-6): DGGITQSPKYLFRKEGQNVTLSCEQNLNHDAMYWYRQDPGQGLRLIYYSQIVNDFQKGDIAEGYSVSREKKESFPLTVTSAQKNPTAFYLCASSPRQGESPLHFGNGTRLTVT.

The chain couples TRBV5-1 to TRBJ2-5; TRBD1 is a possible D gene (5 bases). The V and J ends lost 4 bases and 5 bases respectively, with 18 bases between them. The CDR3 loop spans 15 amino acids. The germline V gene has CDR1 SGHRS and CDR2 YFSETQ. Written as DNA, the CDR3 is TGCGCCAGCAGCCGATCCGGGTGGGGCTGGGAGACCCAGTACTTC. Residues: CASSRSGWGWETQYF.

The chain employs TRBV4-1 and TRBJ2-3; TRBD1 aligns across 8 bases. Trimming at V came to 2 bases and at J to 5 bases, leaving 6 bases not matched to a gene. The CDR3 extends over 15 amino acids. Germline V CDR1 and CDR2: MGHRA, YSYEKL. The CDR3 loop is CASSQTPQGGDTQYF. The CDR3 DNA follows: TGCGCCAGCAGCCAAACTCCACAGGGGGGAGATACGCAGTATTTT.

The V gene is TRBV5-1, the J gene TRBJ1-1, with D hard to call. Germline CDR1 is SGHRS and CDR2 is YFSETQ. V was trimmed by 4 bases and J by 3 bases, leaving 16 bases between them. The CDR3 has 15 amino acids. CDR3 DNA: TGCGCCAGCAGCCGAGGGCCCGGCGCGGACACTGAAGCTTTCTTT. This translates into CASSRGPGADTEAFF. Complete variable domain (other parts from reference TRBV5-1 and TRBJ1-1): KAGVTQTPRYLIKTRGQQVTLSCSPISGHRSVSWYQQTPGQGLQFLFEYFSETQRNKGNFPGRFSGRQFSNSRSEMNVSTLELGDSALYLCASSRGPGADTEAFFGQGTRLTVV.

The chain recombines TRBV4-3 with TRBJ1-3; 8 bases map to TRBD1. Germline V gene data show CDR1 as LGHNA and CDR2 as YSLEER. This CDR3 has 16 amino acids. V lost 1 base, J lost 7 bases, and 9 bases stayed unmatched. This chain's CDR3 is CASSQGRGQGRNTIYF. In nucleotides, the CDR3 is TGCGCCAGCAGCCAAGGACGAGGACAGGGTAGGAACACCATATATTTT.

The chain uses TRBV7-6 and TRBJ2-7; 9 bases map to TRBD1. Germline V gives CDR1 SGHVS, CDR2 FNYEAQ. This CDR3 has 16 residues. V trimming: 1 base; J trimming: 3 bases; junction bases outside the gene matches: 7. The CDR3 nucleotides read TGTGCCAGCAGCTTAGGGCCCGGGACAGGGAACTACGAGCAGTACTTC. Protein product: CASSLGPGTGNYEQYF.

The chain has TRBV5-1 and TRBJ1-1; a weak D match, TRBD1 (5 bases). The CDR3 sequence is 14 residues long. CDR1 and CDR2 from the germline V gene are SGHRS and YFSETQ. V lost 4 bases, J lost 4 bases, and 14 bases lay in between. Here the CDR3 reads CASSLYGQGTEAFF. CDR3 nucleotide sequence: TGCGCCAGCAGCCTTTACGGGCAGGGCACTGAAGCTTTCTTT.